The clone carrying this T cell receptor (beta chain) was seen more than once but under ten times. This entry is derived from a study of blood T cell repertoires in COVID-19. Overall study context: Acute and convalescent COVID-19 specimens originated in the United States, Italy and Spain. The cDNA or gDNA used as material had been derived from T cells, B-cell-depleted T cells, or PBMCs.

This CDR3 has 16 residues. Germline CDR1 MNHEY, CDR2 SVGAGI. The V gene lost 2 bases and the J gene lost 2 bases, with 15 bases spanning the gap. Authors' methods: Reference gene primer amplification in the assay estimated nucleated cell counts. TCRdb's copy holds only in-frame clones and misses some; the assay was immunoSEQ multiplex PCR. V and J calls and clone size are those listed in that table; D and trimming were worked out from the DNA. The repertoire holds more than 35,000 clones, with almost 85% as singletons. Specimen: peripheral blood. The receptor was isolated from a human donor in a cohort sampled during active COVID-19. The gene calls are TRBV6-5 and TRBJ1-1; D unresolved. The CDR3 protein is CASSYLALTFNTEAFF. CDR3 in DNA: TGTGCCAGCAGTTACCTGGCCCTTACATTTAACACTGAAGCTTTCTTT.